This entry lists 19 T cell receptor beta chains sequenced from one sample in a study of blood T cell repertoires in COVID-19. Produced via immunoSEQ multiplex PCR; TCRdb's table is partial and in-frame only. The sample holds 55,000 to 90,000 clones, approximately 89% seen once. Sample: peripheral blood. These TCRs come from a woman at least 80 years old with active or convalescent COVID-19.

The rearrangement uses TRBV4-1 and TRBJ1-4; D is unclear. V was clipped by 1 base and J by 7 bases, with 16 bases between them. The CDR3 runs to 16 residues. Germline V lookup: CDR1 MGHRA, CDR2 YSYEKL. CDR3 loop: CASSQVPQQGSEKLFF. As DNA, the CDR3 is TGCGCCAGCAGCCAAGTCCCGCAGCAAGGGAGTGAAAAACTGTTTTTT.

The rearrangement uses TRBV24-1 and TRBJ2-5; 7 bases match TRBD2. Per germline, CDR1 KGHDR and CDR2 SFDVKD. The CDR3 is made up of 17 amino acids. V shed 3 bases, J shed 2 bases, and the junction held 11 bases outside the gene matches. The CDR3 DNA follows: TGTGCCACCAGTGATGGGGACTTGGGAGGGAGGCAAGAGACCCAGTACTTC. Residues: CATSDGDLGGRQETQYF.

V and J are TRBV21-1 and TRBJ1-2; the D segment call TRBD1 is taken from the table without a DNA check. TRBV21-1 is assigned pseudogene status. CDR3 size: 15 residues. This CDR3 is CASSNGQGSNYGYTF. In DNA form, the CDR3 reads TGTGCCAGCAGCAATGGGCAGGGGTCTAACTATGGCTACACCTTC.

In this sample, this clone turned up a few times. CDR3 loop: CASSLTTSGGNNEQFF. CDR3 bases: TGTGCCAGCAGTTTAACGACTAGCGGGGGAAACAATGAGCAGTTCTTC. The chain is built from TRBV28 and TRBJ2-1; 12 nucleotides agree with TRBD2. The germline V gene encodes CDR1 MDHEN and CDR2 SYDVKM. This CDR3 has 16 residues. The V segment lost 2 bases and the J segment 5 bases; nucleotides outside the gene matches: 4.

The table lists this clone with a few counts. The CDR3 DNA is TGTGCCAGCACCCGCGGGAGGGGGGATGGCTACACCTTC. Translated, it gives CASTRGRGDGYTF. The J gene is TRBJ1-2, the V gene TRBV12-3 or TRBV12-4; perhaps TRBD1 as D (6 bases). Trimming took off 7 bases at V and 6 bases at J, with 15 bases between the two ends. This CDR3 contains 13 residues.

The chain carries TRBV21-1 and TRBJ2-1; the D call TRBD2 from the table was never checked on the DNA. TRBV21-1 is noted as a pseudogene. CDR3 length equals 15 residues. The CDR3 is CASIKRLIGYNEQFF. The CDR3 DNA reads TGTGCCAGCATTAAGCGGCTTATAGGGTACAATGAGCAGTTCTTC.

The V and J genes are TRBV5-1 and TRBJ1-3, with 7 bases matching TRBD1. V lost 4 bases and J lost 0; bases outside the gene matches: 7. Germline V gene sequence: CDR1 SGHRS, CDR2 YFSETQ. The CDR3 extends over 16 amino acids. CDR3 protein: CASSTTGDISGNTIYF. The CDR3 DNA follows: TGCGCCAGCAGCACCACAGGGGACATCTCTGGAAACACCATATATTTT. The full variable domain, with the rest looked up from reference TRBV5-1 and TRBJ1-3, is KAGVTQTPRYLIKTRGQQVTLSCSPISGHRSVSWYQQTPGQGLQFLFEYFSETQRNKGNFPGRFSGRQFSNSRSEMNVSTLELGDSALYLCASSTTGDISGNTIYFGEGSWLTVV.

The chain recombines TRBV7-9 with TRBJ2-1; 11 nucleotides align to TRBD2. The CDR3 consists of 19 residues. V lost 2 bases and J lost 4; bases outside the gene matches: 13. The germline gives CDR1 SEHNR, CDR2 FQNEAQ (reference sequence). CDR3 protein: CASSLRIMPGLAVYNEQFF. The CDR3 DNA follows: TGTGCCAGCAGCTTACGTATTATGCCGGGACTAGCGGTTTACAATGAGCAGTTCTTC.

This chain joins TRBV7-9 and TRBJ1-1, with TRBD1 matching 7 bases. V gave up 5 bases and J gave up 0 bases; unmatched junction bases: 12. The CDR3 has 17 residues. CDR1 is SEHNR, CDR2 FQNEAQ, per germline (reference sequence). This chain's CDR3 is CASSRRQGMVMNTEAFF. CDR3 nucleotides: TGTGCCAGCAGCAGAAGACAGGGAATGGTAATGAACACTGAAGCTTTCTTT.

The chain recombines TRBV25-1 with TRBJ1-2; 9 bases map to TRBD1. Germline V lookup: CDR1 MGHDK, CDR2 SYGVNS. The CDR3 consists of 15 residues. V shed 4 bases, J shed 5 bases, and the junction held 8 bases outside the gene matches. CDR3 sequence (DNA): TGTGCCAGCAGTGCTGGACAGGGGCCCATATATGGCTACACCTTC. This translates into CASSAGQGPIYGYTF.

V is TRBV19 and J is TRBJ2-2; D call uncertain. CDR3 length: 13 amino acids. Germline V CDR1 and CDR2: LNHDA, SQIVND (reference sequence). The V end was cut by 6 bases, the J end by 6 bases, with 11 bases between. CDR3 sequence: CASRPLAAGELFF. Written as DNA, the CDR3 is TGTGCCAGTAGGCCCTTGGCGGCCGGGGAGCTGTTTTTT.

V gene TRBV27 combines with J gene TRBJ2-1; D is undetermined. This CDR3 has 15 amino acids. Trimming shortened V by 0 bases and J by 6 bases, and 12 bases separated the two germline ends. CDR1 is MNHEY, CDR2 SMNVEV, per germline (reference sequence). The DNA for the CDR3 is TGTGCCAGCAGTTTATCGGCCAGTGCGGCCAATGAGCAGTTCTTC. Translating gives CASSLSASAANEQFF.

The chain uses TRBV11-2 and TRBJ1-5; D ambiguous. The CDR3 has 14 amino acids. Germline-derived CDR1 and CDR2 are SGHAT and FQNNGV. Trimming removed 5 bases from V and 6 bases from J, with 14 bases in between. DNA of the CDR3: TGTGCCAGCAGCCCAGCAGGAGGCAGTCAGCCCCAGCATTTT. It specifies CASSPAGGSQPQHF.

The rearrangement uses TRBV6-5 and TRBJ1-2; the D gene is possibly TRBD1 (6 bases). Germline V gives CDR1 MNHEY, CDR2 SVGAGI. The V end was cut by 7 bases, the J end by 3 bases, with 18 bases between. This CDR3 is 15 amino acids long. The CDR3 DNA is TGTGCCAGCACCGCAGGGGAGAAGGGAGACTATGGCTACACCTTC. It translates to CASTAGEKGDYGYTF.

The V and J genes are TRBV7-2 and TRBJ2-7; D not resolved. This CDR3 is built from 15 residues. The V gene's germline CDR1 is SGHTA and CDR2 FQGNSA. The germline V and J ends were trimmed by 0 bases and 3 bases, with 12 bases remaining between them. CDR3 sequence: CASSLAQAVYYEQYF. The CDR3 coding sequence is TGTGCCAGCAGCTTAGCTCAGGCAGTCTACTACGAGCAGTACTTC.

The CDR3 DNA reads as TGTGCCAGTAACCAACAGGGGACTAGCGGTGAAGCTTTCTTT. Translation: CASNQQGTSGEAFF. The J gene is TRBJ1-1, the V gene TRBV19, with 7 bases fitting TRBD1. With 7 bases clipped from V and 7 bases from J, the junction kept 12 bases outside the gene matches. This CDR3 spans 14 amino acids. Germline V CDR1 and CDR2: LNHDA, SQIVND (reference sequence).

Here the CDR3 DNA reads TGCGCCAGCAGCTTGCCGAGCCCCTCTGGGCAGTACTTC. Its translation: CASSLPSPSGQYF. V is TRBV5-1 and J is TRBJ2-7; D call uncertain. V lost 1 base and J 9 bases, leaving 14 bases between the germline ends. CDR3 length: 13 residues. Germline assignment: CDR1 SGHRS and CDR2 YFSETQ.

The gene calls are TRBV30 and TRBJ2-7, with 7 positions matching TRBD1. The V segment lost 0 bases and the J segment 0 bases; nucleotides outside the gene matches: 2. In germline, CDR1 is GTSNPN, CDR2 SVGIG (reference sequence). This CDR3 is 14 amino acids long. The CDR3 DNA is TGTGCCTGGAGTGTTAACAGGGGCTCCTACGAGCAGTACTTC. Protein sequence: CAWSVNRGSYEQYF.

The V call is TRBV4-1, the J call TRBJ2-1; the match to TRBD2 covers 8 bases. CDR1 MGHRA and CDR2 YSYEKL come from the germline V gene. V gave up 1 base and J gave up 8 bases; unmatched junction bases: 7. The CDR3 extends over 15 amino acids. DNA of the CDR3: TGCGCCAGCAGCCAAGCGGGGGGGACAATTTATGAGCAGTTCTTC. Amino acids: CASSQAGGTIYEQFF.